The entry below gives a single TCR beta chain sequence along with its context. CDR3 length equals 15 residues. Looked up from germline, CDR1 is SNHLY and CDR2 is FYNNEI. V was shortened by 5 bases and J by 6 bases, with 14 bases between the two germline ends. Assay: immunoSEQ multiplex PCR; the TCRdb copy retains only in-frame clones and omits some. The repertoire consists of some 80,000 clones, with 90% occurring once and the leading ten covering roughly 15%. The data were obtained in a study of blood T cell repertoires in COVID-19. The receptor's source is a woman of 80 years or more with active or convalescent COVID-19. V and J are TRBV2 and TRBJ1-6; perhaps TRBD1 as D (6 bases). Sequencing was done on a sample of peripheral blood. The CDR3 nucleotides read TGTGCCAGCAGTTACACAGGGACCCGTAATTCACCCCTCCACTTT. It codes for CASSYTGTRNSPLHF. The full variable domain, completed using reference TRBV2 and TRBJ1-6, is EPEVTQTPSHQVTQMGQEVILRCVPISNHLYFYWYRQILGQKVEFLVSFYNNEISEKSEIFDDQFSVERPDGSNFTLKIRSTKLEDSAMYFCASSYTGTRNSPLHFGNGTRLTVT.